A selection of T cell receptor beta chains follows, all from one sample in a study of response to subunit inactivated influenza vaccine. TCRdb analysed the RT-PCR reads with MiXCR anew, one entry per CDR3 protein. Among about 650,000 distinct CDR3 sequences, approximately 14% were seen once, and the ten largest hold 11%. The sequenced sample was PBMCs from blood, obtained 11 to 12 days after vaccination. These receptors all come from a man aged 45-65 years who received an inactivated influenza vaccine. Both conserved end residues are part of each CDR3. The D gene is left open where the match is weak. Only part of the rows carry a size: once, few, many, or a class if the clone is expanded.

CDR3 DNA	CDR3 protein	clone size	V gene	J gene	D gene
TGTGCCAGCAGTTTCGCACTCGGCAATCAGCCCCAGCATTTT	CASSFALGNQPQHF	-	TRBV12-3/TRBV12-4	TRBJ1-5	-
TGCAGTGCTAGGACGGGGCCTAGCGGAGGTGGTAGCACAGATACGCAGTATTTT	CSARTGPSGGGSTDTQYF	-	TRBV20-1	TRBJ2-3	TRBD2
TGTGCCAGCAGCCAACATGGGACTTTTGGCACCGGGGAGCTGTTTTTT	CASSQHGTFGTGELFF	-	TRBV7-2	TRBJ2-2	-
TGTGCCAGCAGCACCTCCCCCCCGGGGGCGACTAGCGGGAGGGCCTACGAGCAGTACTTC	CASSTSPPGATSGRAYEQYF	-	TRBV7-2	TRBJ2-7	TRBD2
TGTGCCAGCAGGCCTCCGGGACAGGGGAATTCACCCCTCCACTTT	CASRPPGQGNSPLHF	few	TRBV6-2/TRBV6-3	TRBJ1-6	TRBD1
TGCGCCAGCAGCCCCTCGGTTCTCTACGAGCAGTACTTC	CASSPSVLYEQYF	many	TRBV4-3	TRBJ2-7	-
TGTGCCAGCAGTTTATTGGGGGAACCATTCGACACAGATACGCAGTATTTT	CASSLLGEPFDTDTQYF	-	TRBV12-3/TRBV12-4	TRBJ2-3	-
TGTGCCATCAGTGGGACAGGGTCTCACGAGCAGTACTTC	CAISGTGSHEQYF	few	TRBV10-3	TRBJ2-7	TRBD1
TGTGCCAGCAGCTTGGACGGCCTGGGAATCGGGTATGGCTACACCTTC	CASSLDGLGIGYGYTF	few	TRBV5-4	TRBJ1-2	-
TGTGCCAGCAGCCAATTGACAGGGAAGACAGATACGCAGTATTTT	CASSQLTGKTDTQYF	many	TRBV14	TRBJ2-3	TRBD1
TGTGCCAGCAGTTTTAAGGTCTCGGGGGATGACTATGGCTACACCTTC	CASSFKVSGDDYGYTF	few	TRBV12-3/TRBV12-4	TRBJ1-2	-
TGTGCCAGCAGCCAAGTCGGCCATTCAGAAGAGACCCAGTACTTC	CASSQVGHSEETQYF	-	TRBV4-2	TRBJ2-5	-
TGCGCCAGCAGCTTGACAGGGTTAAGCGATGGCTACACCTTC	CASSLTGLSDGYTF	-	TRBV5-1	TRBJ1-2	-
TGTGCCAGCAGTTCCCCCGGGGGGCCCACAGATACGCAGTATTTT	CASSSPGGPTDTQYF	-	TRBV27	TRBJ2-3	-
TGTGCCACCAGTGATCAGGGGACCAAAAACATTCAGTACTTC	CATSDQGTKNIQYF	-	TRBV24-1	TRBJ2-4	-
TGCGCCAGCAGCCACAACAGGGTGGCGGATGGCTACACCTTC	CASSHNRVADGYTF	-	TRBV4-3	TRBJ1-2	-
TGCGCCAGCAGCCACCTCAGACTAGCGGGGGGTTACAATGAGCAGTTCTTC	CASSHLRLAGGYNEQFF	-	TRBV4-1	TRBJ2-1	TRBD2
TGTGCCAGCAGTTCCCGACAGCCCCCTGGAAACACCATATATTTT	CASSSRQPPGNTIYF	-	TRBV6-5	TRBJ1-3	-
TGTGCCAGCAGCAAAGCTAGCGGGCCCTACAATGAGCAGTTCTTC	CASSKASGPYNEQFF	-	TRBV5-6	TRBJ2-1	TRBD2
TGTGCCAGCAACGACAGGGGTCCCAACACCGGGGAGCTGTTTTTT	CASNDRGPNTGELFF	few	TRBV6-1	TRBJ2-2	TRBD1